This is a list of T cell receptor beta chains from one sample in a study of blood T cell repertoires in COVID-19. TCRdb keeps only in-frame clones here, not all; method: immunoSEQ multiplex PCR. This repertoire shows 85,000 to 110,000 clones, over 75% found once; its top ten account for 10% to 15%. Input material: peripheral blood. These receptors originate from a human donor in a cohort sampled during active or convalescent COVID-19. The CDR3 runs from the conserved cysteine through the conserved F or W. The order of the fields is D gene, J gene, V gene, clone size, CDR3 protein, CDR3 DNA. A D gene is named only where the DNA matches it firmly. Not every row has a clone size; where given, it reads once, few, many or a size class.

D gene: .
J gene: TRBJ2-5
V gene: TRBV6-1
clone size: .
CDR3 protein: CASSELAQQETQYF
CDR3 DNA: TGTGCCAGCAGTGAACTAGCACAACAAGAGACCCAGTACTTC

D gene: TRBD1
J gene: TRBJ1-6
V gene: TRBV5-6
clone size: .
CDR3 protein: CASSPLDRENSPLHF
CDR3 DNA: TGTGCCAGCAGCCCGCTGGACAGGGAAAATTCACCCCTCCACTTT

D gene: TRBD1
J gene: TRBJ2-6
V gene: TRBV19
clone size: .
CDR3 protein: CASSIVGRGLLSGANVLTF
CDR3 DNA: TGTGCCAGTAGTATAGTGGGCAGGGGGTTATTATCTGGGGCCAACGTCCTGACTTTC

D gene: .
J gene: TRBJ2-2
V gene: TRBV11-2
clone size: .
CDR3 protein: CASSSTGPTGELFF
CDR3 DNA: TGTGCCAGCAGCTCAACAGGGCCCACCGGGGAGCTGTTTTTT

D gene: .
J gene: TRBJ2-3
V gene: TRBV2
clone size: .
CDR3 protein: CASSDPSSIDTQYF
CDR3 DNA: TGTGCCAGCAGTGACCCTAGTTCCATAGATACGCAGTATTTT

D gene: .
J gene: TRBJ1-6
V gene: TRBV6-2/TRBV6-3
clone size: .
CDR3 protein: CASSPGLTLHF
CDR3 DNA: TGTGCCAGCAGCCCAGGACTTACTCTCCACTTT

D gene: TRBD1
J gene: TRBJ2-2
V gene: TRBV9
clone size: .
CDR3 protein: CASRTGQNTGELFF
CDR3 DNA: TGTGCCAGCAGGACAGGGCAGAACACCGGGGAGCTGTTTTTT

D gene: .
J gene: TRBJ1-5
V gene: TRBV10-2
clone size: .
CDR3 protein: CASSEQKHQPQHF
CDR3 DNA: TGCGCCAGCAGTGAACAGAAACATCAGCCCCAGCATTTT

D gene: .
J gene: TRBJ1-1
V gene: TRBV9
clone size: .
CDR3 protein: CASSNYGGGNTEAFF
CDR3 DNA: TGTGCCAGCAGCAATTACGGAGGAGGGAACACTGAAGCTTTCTTT

D gene: .
J gene: TRBJ1-1
V gene: TRBV6-5
clone size: .
CDR3 protein: CASSYSGRRNTEAFF
CDR3 DNA: TGTGCCAGCAGTTACTCAGGGAGGAGGAACACTGAAGCTTTCTTT

D gene: .
J gene: TRBJ2-7
V gene: TRBV12-3/TRBV12-4
clone size: .
CDR3 protein: CASSPPMSYEQYF
CDR3 DNA: TGTGCCAGCAGTCCGCCTATGTCCTACGAGCAGTACTTC

D gene: .
J gene: TRBJ2-7
V gene: TRBV6-1
clone size: .
CDR3 protein: CASSERGWEQYF
CDR3 DNA: TGTGCCAGCAGTGAAAGGGGGTGGGAGCAGTACTTC

D gene: .
J gene: TRBJ1-5
V gene: TRBV11-3
clone size: once
CDR3 protein: CASSLDYRDNNQPQHF
CDR3 DNA: TGTGCCAGCAGCTTAGACTACCGGGACAACAATCAGCCCCAGCATTTT

D gene: TRBD1
J gene: TRBJ2-7
V gene: TRBV18
clone size: .
CDR3 protein: CASSPGDREVWFSYEQYF
CDR3 DNA: TGTGCCAGCTCACCAGGGGACAGGGAGGTCTGGTTCTCCTACGAGCAGTACTTC

D gene: .
J gene: TRBJ1-3
V gene: TRBV28
clone size: .
CDR3 protein: CASSLQPLSSGNTIYF
CDR3 DNA: TGTGCCAGCAGTTTACAACCCCTGAGCTCTGGAAACACCATATATTTT

D gene: TRBD2
J gene: TRBJ2-1
V gene: TRBV5-6
clone size: .
CDR3 protein: CASSLVASGYNEQFF
CDR3 DNA: TGTGCCAGCAGCTTGGTAGCTAGCGGCTACAATGAGCAGTTCTTC

D gene: TRBD1
J gene: TRBJ2-7
V gene: TRBV9
clone size: .
CDR3 protein: CASSVTGGASYEQYF
CDR3 DNA: TGTGCCAGCAGCGTAACAGGGGGCGCCTCCTACGAGCAGTACTTC

D gene: .
J gene: TRBJ1-2
V gene: TRBV5-1
clone size: few
CDR3 protein: CASSPQTTDYGYTF
CDR3 DNA: TGCGCCAGCAGCCCCCAGACAACTGACTATGGCTACACCTTC

D gene: TRBD1
J gene: TRBJ1-4
V gene: TRBV15
clone size: .
CDR3 protein: CATTDRARNEKLFF
CDR3 DNA: TGTGCCACCACCGACAGGGCGAGGAATGAAAAACTGTTTTTT

D gene: TRBD1
J gene: TRBJ1-2
V gene: TRBV9
clone size: .
CDR3 protein: CASSVWGTAYGYTF
CDR3 DNA: TGTGCCAGCAGCGTATGGGGGACAGCCTATGGCTACACCTTC

D gene: .
J gene: TRBJ2-5
V gene: TRBV3-1/TRBV3-2
clone size: once
CDR3 protein: CASSQVLAAPLTQYF
CDR3 DNA: TGTGCCAGCAGCCAAGTCTTAGCCGCCCCGCTGACCCAGTACTTC

D gene: TRBD1
J gene: TRBJ2-7
V gene: TRBV18
clone size: .
CDR3 protein: CASSGPGQSYEQYF
CDR3 DNA: TGTGCCAGCTCGGGGCCGGGACAGTCCTACGAGCAGTACTTC

D gene: .
J gene: TRBJ2-1
V gene: TRBV7-2
clone size: .
CDR3 protein: CASSLGGAIYNEQFF
CDR3 DNA: TGTGCCAGCAGCCTCGGGGGAGCCATCTACAATGAGCAGTTCTTC

D gene: TRBD1
J gene: TRBJ1-5
V gene: TRBV7-6
clone size: .
CDR3 protein: CASSLRQGVSQPQHF
CDR3 DNA: TGTGCCAGCAGCTTGAGACAGGGGGTGAGTCAGCCCCAGCATTTT

D gene: .
J gene: TRBJ1-2
V gene: TRBV19
clone size: few
CDR3 protein: CASSSTGKANYGYTF
CDR3 DNA: TGTGCCAGTAGTTCCACAGGGAAAGCTAACTATGGCTACACCTTC

D gene: .
J gene: TRBJ1-2
V gene: TRBV6-5
clone size: few
CDR3 protein: CASSDTGGYTF
CDR3 DNA: TGTGCCAGCAGCGACACAGGGGGCTACACCTTC

D gene: .
J gene: TRBJ1-2
V gene: TRBV7-2
clone size: .
CDR3 protein: CASSWLGDYGYTF
CDR3 DNA: TGTGCCAGCAGCTGGTTAGGGGACTATGGCTACACCTTC

D gene: TRBD2
J gene: TRBJ2-1
V gene: TRBV5-4
clone size: .
CDR3 protein: CASSLGLRGGRNEQFF
CDR3 DNA: TGTGCCAGCAGCTTGGGACTGCGGGGGGGCCGAAATGAGCAGTTCTTC

D gene: .
J gene: TRBJ1-2
V gene: TRBV6-6
clone size: few
CDR3 protein: CASSRGGGTRNYGYTF
CDR3 DNA: TGTGCCAGCAGTCGGGGCGGGGGAACCCGAAACTATGGCTACACCTTC

D gene: TRBD2
J gene: TRBJ2-7
V gene: TRBV5-6
clone size: .
CDR3 protein: CATQPPGGASEQYF
CDR3 DNA: TGTGCCACCCAACCCCCCGGGGGGGCGAGCGAGCAGTACTTC

D gene: .
J gene: TRBJ1-1
V gene: TRBV11-2
clone size: .
CDR3 protein: CASIHRGAGVTEAFF
CDR3 DNA: TGTGCCAGCATCCACCGCGGGGCGGGGGTCACTGAAGCTTTCTTT

D gene: .
J gene: TRBJ1-1
V gene: TRBV21-1
clone size: few
CDR3 protein: CASSQTGASHTEAFF
CDR3 DNA: TGTGCCAGCAGCCAGACAGGGGCTAGTCACACTGAAGCTTTCTTT

D gene: .
J gene: TRBJ2-7
V gene: TRBV9
clone size: .
CDR3 protein: CASSGGAGNLYEQYF
CDR3 DNA: TGTGCCAGCAGCGGCGGCGCGGGGAACCTCTACGAGCAGTACTTC

D gene: .
J gene: TRBJ1-2
V gene: TRBV6-6
clone size: .
CDR3 protein: CASSYSFGSYGYTF
CDR3 DNA: TGTGCCAGCAGTTATTCCTTCGGGAGCTATGGCTACACCTTC

D gene: TRBD1
J gene: TRBJ2-5
V gene: TRBV5-1
clone size: .
CDR3 protein: CASTDRGGLETQYF
CDR3 DNA: TGCGCCAGCACGGACAGGGGAGGTTTGGAGACCCAGTACTTC

D gene: .
J gene: TRBJ1-1
V gene: TRBV2
clone size: .
CDR3 protein: CASRDWNTEAFF
CDR3 DNA: TGTGCCAGCAGAGACTGGAACACTGAAGCTTTCTTT

D gene: TRBD2
J gene: TRBJ2-5
V gene: TRBV14
clone size: .
CDR3 protein: CASSQPRLAGQETQYF
CDR3 DNA: TGTGCCAGCAGCCAACCCCGACTAGCGGGGCAAGAGACCCAGTACTTC

D gene: TRBD1
J gene: TRBJ1-1
V gene: TRBV7-3
clone size: once
CDR3 protein: CASSLTRAGGAGTEAFF
CDR3 DNA: TGTGCCAGCAGCTTAACGAGGGCAGGGGGCGCGGGCACTGAAGCTTTCTTT

D gene: TRBD2
J gene: TRBJ2-3
V gene: TRBV6-2/TRBV6-3
clone size: .
CDR3 protein: CASSPGGGVDTQYF
CDR3 DNA: TGTGCCAGCAGTCCGGGGGGGGGCGTAGATACGCAGTATTTT

D gene: .
J gene: TRBJ1-2
V gene: TRBV19
clone size: .
CDR3 protein: CASSPGRDLSTTF
CDR3 DNA: TGTGCCAGTAGTCCAGGCAGGGATCTATCTACAACCTTC

D gene: .
J gene: TRBJ2-2
V gene: TRBV9
clone size: once
CDR3 protein: CASSVAFSRDTGELFF
CDR3 DNA: TGTGCCAGCAGCGTAGCTTTCTCCCGGGACACCGGGGAGCTGTTTTTT

D gene: TRBD2
J gene: TRBJ2-7
V gene: TRBV4-2
clone size: .
CDR3 protein: CASSHNGEGEQYF
CDR3 DNA: TGTGCCAGCAGCCACAACGGGGAGGGCGAGCAGTACTTC

D gene: .
J gene: TRBJ1-2
V gene: TRBV12-3/TRBV12-4
clone size: .
CDR3 protein: CASSFLDYGYTF
CDR3 DNA: TGTGCCAGCAGTTTTTTAGACTATGGCTACACCTTC

D gene: .
J gene: TRBJ2-5
V gene: TRBV6-5
clone size: once
CDR3 protein: CASSLRGVETQYF
CDR3 DNA: TGTGCCAGCAGCCTCAGGGGAGTGGAGACCCAGTACTTC

D gene: .
J gene: TRBJ2-7
V gene: TRBV6-5
clone size: .
CDR3 protein: CASSSPGHGYEQYF
CDR3 DNA: TGTGCCAGCAGTTCACCGGGACATGGCTACGAGCAGTACTTC

D gene: TRBD1
J gene: TRBJ1-5
V gene: TRBV19
clone size: .
CDR3 protein: CASSGTGNQPQHF
CDR3 DNA: TGTGCCAGTAGCGGGACAGGGAATCAGCCCCAGCATTTT

D gene: .
J gene: TRBJ2-5
V gene: TRBV6-2/TRBV6-3
clone size: few
CDR3 protein: CASSYSLVGAPQETQYF
CDR3 DNA: TGTGCCAGCAGTTACTCGTTGGTGGGGGCGCCGCAAGAGACCCAGTACTTC

D gene: .
J gene: TRBJ1-1
V gene: TRBV6-5
clone size: .
CDR3 protein: CASSWTYDTEAFF
CDR3 DNA: TGTGCCAGCAGTTGGACTTACGACACTGAAGCTTTCTTT